This TCR beta chain was sequenced during a study of CD8 T cells in Susac syndrome. Random hexamers were used to reverse transcribe an amount of about 0.45 to 1 ug RNA. TCRdb reprocessed the immunoSEQ multiplex PCR reads via MiXCR and lists one record per CDR3 protein. The repertoire has about 280,000 distinct CDR3 sequences, about 85% of them found once; the top ten carry about 0.11%. This CDR3 spans 19 amino acids. Losses at the gene ends were 5 bases for V and 0 bases for J; bases not matched to a gene: 16. This clonotype was seen a handful of times. This chain connects TRBV12-3 or TRBV12-4 to TRBJ1-5, with 7 bases fitting TRBD1. The sequence came from a human donor with multiple sclerosis. Sample: CD8+ T cells from PBMCs. CDR3 sequence (DNA): TGTGCCAGCAGTCCCAGGGGGGGCCGAGGTCGGTATAGCAATCAGCCCCAGCATTTT. The encoded protein is CASSPRGGRGRYSNQPQHF.